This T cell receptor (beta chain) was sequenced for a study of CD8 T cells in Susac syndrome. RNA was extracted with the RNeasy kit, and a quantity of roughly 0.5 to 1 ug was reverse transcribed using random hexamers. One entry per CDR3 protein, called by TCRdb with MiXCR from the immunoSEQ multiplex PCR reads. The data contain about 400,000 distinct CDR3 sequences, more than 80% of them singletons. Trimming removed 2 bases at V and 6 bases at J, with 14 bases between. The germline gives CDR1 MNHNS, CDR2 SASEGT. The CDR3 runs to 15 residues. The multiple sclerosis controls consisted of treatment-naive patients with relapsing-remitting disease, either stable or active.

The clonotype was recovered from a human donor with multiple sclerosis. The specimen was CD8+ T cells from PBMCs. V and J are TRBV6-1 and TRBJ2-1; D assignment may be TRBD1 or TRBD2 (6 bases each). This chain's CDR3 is CASSERAEGGNEQFF. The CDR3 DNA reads TGTGCCAGCAGTGAAAGAGCGGAGGGGGGCAATGAGCAGTTCTTC.